These T cell receptor beta chains were read from a single sample in a study of blood T cell repertoires in COVID-19. Clones were sequenced by immunoSEQ multiplex PCR, and TCRdb holds only the in-frame ones, with some missing. The sample yields hundreds of thousands of clones, roughly 84% seen once. Sequencing used PBMCs or T cells enriched from blood (not recorded which). The origin of the receptors is a middle-aged woman who had recovered from COVID-19. CDR3s include the opening cysteine and the closing phenylalanine or tryptophan. The order of the fields is V gene, clone size, J gene, D gene, CDR3 protein, CDR3 DNA. The D gene is left open where the match is weak. Size values are once, few and many counts, or a class for expanded clones, and some rows have none.

TRBV4-2,.,TRBJ2-1,.,CASSQGGLADIGSYNEQFF,TGTGCCAGCAGCCAAGGGGGGCTAGCGGATATTGGCTCCTACAATGAGCAGTTCTTC
TRBV3-1/TRBV3-2,.,TRBJ2-4,.,CASSQVGLNIQYF,TGTGCCAGCAGCCAAGTGGGACTAAACATTCAGTACTTC
TRBV29-1,.,TRBJ2-3,.,CSVDLLTDTQYF,TGCAGCGTTGATCTCCTCACAGATACGCAGTATTTT
TRBV7-2,.,TRBJ2-5,TRBD2,CASSPSGSRETQYF,TGTGCCAGCAGCCCTAGCGGGAGCCGGGAGACCCAGTACTTC
TRBV7-9,few,TRBJ1-4,.,CASSSSGTSEKLFF,TGTGCCAGCAGCTCCTCTGGGACAAGCGAAAAACTGTTTTTT
TRBV27,few,TRBJ1-3,TRBD1,CPGPPDRANTIYF,TGTCCCGGACCCCCGGACAGGGCAAACACCATATATTTT
TRBV19,.,TRBJ1-1,TRBD1,CASSLSGTGGTEAFF,TGTGCCAGTAGTCTTTCTGGGACAGGGGGAACTGAAGCTTTCTTT
TRBV19,.,TRBJ1-1,.,CATSDRNTEAFF,TGTGCCACCTCAGACAGGAACACTGAAGCTTTCTTT
TRBV20-1,.,TRBJ2-3,TRBD2,CSASRGSGVTDTQYF,TGCAGTGCTAGTCGGGGGAGCGGGGTTACAGATACGCAGTATTTT
TRBV5-5,.,TRBJ1-5,.,CASSRLGTVGGYGNQPQHF,TGTGCCAGCAGCCGTCTCGGAACCGTGGGGGGTTATGGCAATCAGCCCCAGCATTTT
TRBV5-1,.,TRBJ1-6,.,CASSLGRGVNSPLHF,TGCGCCAGCAGCTTGGGACGAGGAGTGAATTCACCCCTCCACTTT
TRBV13,.,TRBJ2-1,TRBD2,CASSLERTSRYNEQFF,TGTGCCAGCAGCTTAGAGCGGACTAGCAGATACAATGAGCAGTTCTTC
TRBV12-5,.,TRBJ1-3,.,CASGLVLSYSGNTIYF,TGTGCTAGTGGTTTGGTACTGTCCTACTCTGGAAACACCATATATTTT
TRBV18,once,TRBJ1-5,.,CASSPVRGSNQPQHF,TGTGCCAGCTCACCTGTCAGGGGTAGCAATCAGCCCCAGCATTTT
TRBV18,.,TRBJ1-5,.,CASSPSQSNQPQHF,TGTGCCAGCTCACCTTCACAGTCCAATCAGCCCCAGCATTTT
TRBV7-9,once,TRBJ2-3,.,CASSSQGDTQYF,TGTGCCAGCAGCTCTCAGGGGGATACGCAGTATTTT
TRBV24-1,.,TRBJ2-1,.,CATKGQHEQFF,TGTGCCACCAAGGGACAACATGAGCAGTTCTTC
TRBV7-6,.,TRBJ2-1,TRBD1,CASSLVRGQGNNEQFF,TGTGCCAGCAGCTTAGTAAGGGGACAGGGAAACAATGAGCAGTTCTTC
TRBV21-1,.,TRBJ2-3,.,CASSNGQPTDTQYF,TGTGCCAGCAGCAATGGACAGCCCACAGATACGCAGTATTTT
TRBV28,once,TRBJ2-3,TRBD2,CASRRLAGVGDTQYF,TGTGCCAGCAGAAGACTAGCGGGAGTGGGAGATACGCAGTATTTT
TRBV5-1,.,TRBJ2-5,.,CASSLGQQPETQYF,TGCGCCAGCAGCTTGGGACAGCAACCCGAGACCCAGTACTTC
TRBV12-3/TRBV12-4,.,TRBJ2-5,.,CASSIAAQETQYF,TGTGCCAGCAGTATAGCGGCCCAAGAGACCCAGTACTTC
TRBV14,.,TRBJ2-3,TRBD2,CASSHIEWTSGSTDTQYF,TGTGCCAGCAGCCACATTGAATGGACTAGCGGAAGCACAGATACGCAGTATTTT
TRBV27,.,TRBJ2-1,.,CASSFGTEYNEQFF,TGTGCCAGCAGTTTTGGGACTGAATACAATGAGCAGTTCTTC
TRBV25-1,.,TRBJ2-2,TRBD2,CASSDTSGRATGELFF,TGTGCCAGCAGTGACACTAGCGGGAGGGCCACCGGGGAGCTGTTTTTT
TRBV19,.,TRBJ1-4,.,CASSTQGGNEKLFF,TGTGCCAGTAGTACACAGGGAGGGAATGAAAAACTGTTTTTT
TRBV15,.,TRBJ2-3,.,CATRGRRAGDVDTQYF,TGTGCCACCAGGGGTCGACGAGCGGGTGATGTAGATACGCAGTATTTT
TRBV7-9,once,TRBJ2-3,TRBD2,CASTPGLAGASDTQYF,TGTGCCAGCACCCCAGGATTAGCGGGAGCTTCAGATACGCAGTATTTT
TRBV30,.,TRBJ2-1,TRBD2,CAWSVSSGSNEQFF,TGTGCCTGGAGTGTATCTAGCGGGAGCAATGAGCAGTTCTTC
TRBV28,.,TRBJ1-6,TRBD1,CASSPQMGQGNSPLHF,TGTGCCAGCAGTCCACAAATGGGACAGGGGAATTCACCCCTCCACTTT
TRBV3-1/TRBV3-2,few,TRBJ1-5,.,CASSPQDGTLKPQHF,TGTGCCAGCAGCCCACAAGACGGGACTCTTAAGCCCCAGCATTTT
TRBV5-1,once,TRBJ2-1,.,CASSLGYQGSSYNEQFF,TGCGCCAGCAGCTTGGGATATCAGGGGAGCTCCTACAATGAGCAGTTCTTC
TRBV6-5,.,TRBJ2-1,.,CASSFRDLSYNEQFF,TGTGCCAGCAGTTTCCGGGACTTGTCCTACAATGAGCAGTTCTTC
TRBV6-5,few,TRBJ1-1,.,CASSYSRGNTEAFF,TGTGCCAGCAGTTACTCTCGGGGGAACACTGAAGCTTTCTTT
TRBV3-1/TRBV3-2,.,TRBJ2-5,.,CASSQHGVEETQYF,TGTGCCAGCAGCCAGCATGGAGTCGAAGAGACCCAGTACTTC
TRBV30,.,TRBJ1-1,TRBD1,CAWSTYRGQTEAFF,TGTGCCTGGAGTACCTACAGGGGGCAAACTGAAGCTTTCTTT
TRBV6-1,once,TRBJ2-2,.,CASSEIGDTGELFF,TGTGCCAGCAGTGAAATCGGGGACACCGGGGAGCTGTTTTTT
TRBV6-4,.,TRBJ2-2,TRBD1,CASTSTGGTGELFF,TGTGCCAGCACTTCGACAGGGGGAACCGGGGAGCTGTTTTTT
TRBV27,.,TRBJ2-7,TRBD1,CASSFSKGAHEQYF,TGTGCCAGCAGTTTTTCCAAGGGGGCCCACGAGCAGTACTTC
TRBV19,once,TRBJ1-5,TRBD1,CASSRQGAGSNQPQHF,TGTGCCAGTAGTCGACAGGGGGCCGGTAGCAATCAGCCCCAGCATTTT
TRBV2,.,TRBJ1-6,.,CASRTDRGGHDSPLHF,TGTGCCAGCAGAACTGACCGAGGAGGGCACGATTCACCCCTCCACTTT
TRBV5-1,.,TRBJ1-6,.,CASSLGPAENSPLHF,TGCGCCAGCAGCTTGGGTCCCGCGGAAAATTCACCCCTCCACTTT
TRBV7-2,.,TRBJ2-2,TRBD1,CASRMRGQNTGELFF,TGTGCCAGCAGGATGAGGGGGCAGAACACCGGGGAGCTGTTTTTT
TRBV28,many,TRBJ1-4,TRBD1,CASSFFSTGTGRDEKLFF,TGTGCCAGCAGTTTCTTTTCGACCGGGACAGGGAGGGATGAAAAACTGTTTTTT